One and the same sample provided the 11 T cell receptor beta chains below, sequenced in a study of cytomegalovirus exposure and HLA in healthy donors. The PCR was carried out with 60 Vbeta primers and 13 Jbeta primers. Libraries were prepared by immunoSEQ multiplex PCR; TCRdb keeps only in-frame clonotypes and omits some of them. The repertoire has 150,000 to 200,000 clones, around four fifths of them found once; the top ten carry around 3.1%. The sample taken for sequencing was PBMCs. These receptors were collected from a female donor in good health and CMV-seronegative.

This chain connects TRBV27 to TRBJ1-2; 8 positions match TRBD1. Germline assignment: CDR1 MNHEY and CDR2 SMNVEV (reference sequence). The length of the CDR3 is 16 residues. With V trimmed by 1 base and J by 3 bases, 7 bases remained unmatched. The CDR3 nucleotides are TGTGCCAGCAGTTTATTCGGAGCAGGGGGCGACTATGGCTACACCTTC. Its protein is CASSLFGAGGDYGYTF.

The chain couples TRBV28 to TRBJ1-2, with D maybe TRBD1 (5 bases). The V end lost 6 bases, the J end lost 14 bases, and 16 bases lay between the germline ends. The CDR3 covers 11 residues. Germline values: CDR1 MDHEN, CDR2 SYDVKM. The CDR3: CASRVAGRVTF. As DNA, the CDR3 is TGTGCCAGCAGAGTAGCGGGGCGCGTTACCTTC.

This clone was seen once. DNA of the CDR3: TGCAGCTGCACCGGGACAGCGACTAGTCAAGCTTTCTTT. Translated, it gives CSCTGTATSQAFF. V gene TRBV29-1 combines with J gene TRBJ1-1; TRBD1 agrees at 7 bases. Germline V gives CDR1 SQVTM, CDR2 ANQGSEA. The CDR3 contains 13 residues. V gave up 8 bases and J gave up 9 bases; unmatched junction bases: 15.

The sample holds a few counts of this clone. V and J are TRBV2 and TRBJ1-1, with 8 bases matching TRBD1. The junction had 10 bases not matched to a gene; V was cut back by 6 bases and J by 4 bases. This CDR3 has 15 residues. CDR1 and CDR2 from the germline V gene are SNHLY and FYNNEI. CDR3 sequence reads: CASSGPGGRSTEAFF. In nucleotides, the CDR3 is TGTGCCAGCAGCGGTCCAGGGGGCAGGAGCACTGAAGCTTTCTTT.

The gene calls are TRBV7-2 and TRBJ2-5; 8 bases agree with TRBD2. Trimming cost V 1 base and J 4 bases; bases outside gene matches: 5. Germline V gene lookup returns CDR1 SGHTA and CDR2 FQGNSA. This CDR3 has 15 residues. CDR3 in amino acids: CASSLDGGAGETQYF. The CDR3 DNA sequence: TGTGCCAGCAGCTTAGACGGGGGGGCCGGAGAGACCCAGTACTTC.

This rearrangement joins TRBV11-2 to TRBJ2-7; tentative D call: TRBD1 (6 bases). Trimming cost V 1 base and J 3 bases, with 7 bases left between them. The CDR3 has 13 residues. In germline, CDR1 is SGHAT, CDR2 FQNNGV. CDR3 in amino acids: CASSLGTDYEQYF. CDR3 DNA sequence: TGTGCCAGCAGCTTAGGGACAGACTACGAGCAGTACTTC.

CDR3 sequence: CASSVGGESYEQYF. DNA for the CDR3: TGTGCCAGCAGCGTAGGGGGGGAGTCCTACGAGCAGTACTTC. V usage is TRBV9 and J usage is TRBJ2-7; tentatively, D is TRBD2 (6 bases). The V end was cut by 0 bases, the J end by 1 base, with 8 bases between. The CDR3 extends over 14 amino acids. Looked up from germline, CDR1 is SGDLS and CDR2 is YYNGEE.

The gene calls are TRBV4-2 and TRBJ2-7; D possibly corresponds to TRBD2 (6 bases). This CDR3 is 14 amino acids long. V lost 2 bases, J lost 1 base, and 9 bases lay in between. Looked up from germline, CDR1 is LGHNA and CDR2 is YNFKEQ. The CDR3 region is CASSQTGLSYEQYF. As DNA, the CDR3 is TGTGCCAGCAGCCAAACGGGACTGTCCTACGAGCAGTACTTC.

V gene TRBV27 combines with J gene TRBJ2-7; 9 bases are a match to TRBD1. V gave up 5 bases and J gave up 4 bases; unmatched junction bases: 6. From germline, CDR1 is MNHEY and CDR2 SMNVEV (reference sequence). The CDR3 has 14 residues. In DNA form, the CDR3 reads TGTGCCAGCAGTAGGGGGACAGGGCAATACGAGCAGTACTTC. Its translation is CASSRGTGQYEQYF.

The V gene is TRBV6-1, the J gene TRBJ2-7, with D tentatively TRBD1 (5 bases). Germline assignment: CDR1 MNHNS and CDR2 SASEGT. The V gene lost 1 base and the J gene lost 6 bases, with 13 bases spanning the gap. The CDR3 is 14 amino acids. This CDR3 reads CASSEVVTGGEQYF. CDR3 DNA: TGTGCCAGCAGTGAAGTCGTCACAGGTGGCGAGCAGTACTTC.

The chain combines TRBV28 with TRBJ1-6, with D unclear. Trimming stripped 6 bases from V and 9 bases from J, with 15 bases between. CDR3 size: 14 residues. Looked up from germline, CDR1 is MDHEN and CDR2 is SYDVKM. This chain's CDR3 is CASSPRVGFSPLHF. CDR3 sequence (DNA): TGTGCCAGCAGCCCTCGGGTTGGGTTTTCACCCCTCCACTTT. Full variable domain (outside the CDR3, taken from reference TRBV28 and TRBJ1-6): DVKVTQSSRYLVKRTGEKVFLECVQDMDHENMFWYRQDPGLGLRLIYFSYDVKMKEKGDIPEGYSVSREKKERFSLILESASTNQTSMYLCASSPRVGFSPLHFGNGTRLTVT.